This T cell receptor (beta chain) was retrieved from a study of memory CD4+ T cells and cytomegalovirus serostatus. Across the whole study: This sample comes from healthy Belgian adults, 9 CMV seropositive, roughly 22 seronegative.

Data came from immunoSEQ multiplex PCR; TCRdb stores just in-frame clones and leaves some out. The sample has roughly 67,000 clones, about 75% seen once. Single viable CD3+CD4+CD8-CD45RO+ cells were sorted as the memory CD4+ T cells. About this clone itself: Its antigen is undetermined.

Germline assignment: CDR1 MDHEN and CDR2 SYDVKM. V was trimmed by 6 bases and J by 1 base, leaving 11 bases between them. This CDR3 region has 14 residues. Study observations and caveats: Each of 65 to 70 CMV-associated TCRbeta sequences occurred in one to five individuals.

The sequence was obtained from an adult in good health and CMV-seropositive. V and J are TRBV28 and TRBJ2-3; D is unclear. Sample: memory CD4+ T cells from blood. The CDR3 region is CASSSYVGTDTQYF. DNA for the CDR3: TGTGCCAGCAGCTCTTACGTCGGCACAGATACGCAGTATTTT.